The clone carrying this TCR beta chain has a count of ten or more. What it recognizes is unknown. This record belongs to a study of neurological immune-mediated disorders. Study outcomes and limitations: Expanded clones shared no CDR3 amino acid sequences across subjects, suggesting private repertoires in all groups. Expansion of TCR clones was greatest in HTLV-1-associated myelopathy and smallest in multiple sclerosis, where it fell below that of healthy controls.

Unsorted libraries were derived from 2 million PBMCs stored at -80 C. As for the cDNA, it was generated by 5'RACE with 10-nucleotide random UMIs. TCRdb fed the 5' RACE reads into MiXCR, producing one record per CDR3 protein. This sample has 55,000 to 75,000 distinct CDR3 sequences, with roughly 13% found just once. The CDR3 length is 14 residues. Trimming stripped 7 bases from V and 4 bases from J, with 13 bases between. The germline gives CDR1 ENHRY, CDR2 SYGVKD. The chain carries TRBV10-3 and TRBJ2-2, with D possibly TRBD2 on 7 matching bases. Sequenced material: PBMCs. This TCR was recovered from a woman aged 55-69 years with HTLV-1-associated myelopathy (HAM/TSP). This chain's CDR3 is CAITGGAPTGELFF. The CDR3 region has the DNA TGTGCCATCACGGGGGGCGCTCCCACCGGGGAGCTGTTTTTT.